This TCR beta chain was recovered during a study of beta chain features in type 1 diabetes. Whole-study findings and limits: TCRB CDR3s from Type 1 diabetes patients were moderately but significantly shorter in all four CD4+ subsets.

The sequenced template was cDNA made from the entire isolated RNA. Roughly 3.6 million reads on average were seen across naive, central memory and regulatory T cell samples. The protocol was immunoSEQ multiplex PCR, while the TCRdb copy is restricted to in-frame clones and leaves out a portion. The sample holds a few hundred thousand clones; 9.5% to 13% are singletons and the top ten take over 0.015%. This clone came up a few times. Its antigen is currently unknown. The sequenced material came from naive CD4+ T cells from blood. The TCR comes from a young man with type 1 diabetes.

The CDR3 coding sequence is TGTGCCAGCAGCTCCTCAGGGGAATTGGAGACCCAGTACTTC. This translates into CASSSSGELETQYF. The genes are TRBV28 and TRBJ2-5; possibly TRBD1 for D (6 bases). The germline gives CDR1 MDHEN, CDR2 SYDVKM. Trimming removed 6 bases at V and 5 bases at J, with 16 bases between. The length of the CDR3 is 14 residues.